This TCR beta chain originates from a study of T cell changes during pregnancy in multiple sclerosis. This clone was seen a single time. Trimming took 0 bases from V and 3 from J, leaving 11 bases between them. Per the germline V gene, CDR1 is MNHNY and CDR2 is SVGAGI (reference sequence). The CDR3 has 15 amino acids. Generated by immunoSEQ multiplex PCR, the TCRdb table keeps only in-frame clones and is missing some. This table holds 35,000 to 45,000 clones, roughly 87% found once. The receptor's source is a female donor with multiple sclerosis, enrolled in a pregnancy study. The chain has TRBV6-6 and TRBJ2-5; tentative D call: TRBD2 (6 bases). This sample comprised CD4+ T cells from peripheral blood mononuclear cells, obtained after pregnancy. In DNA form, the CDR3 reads TGTGCCAGCAGTTACTCTGCGGGAACAGAAGAGACCCAGTACTTC. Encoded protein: CASSYSAGTEETQYF.